These 28 T cell receptor beta chains share one sample of origin, sequenced in a study of chemoradiotherapy in HPV16-positive cancers. Clones were read by immunoSEQ multiplex PCR, and TCRdb kept only the in-frame ones, dropping some. The sample carries 9,000 to 15,000 clones, around 75% recorded once. This sample was taken from a patient who underwent chemoradiotherapy. The receptors here all came from a human donor with HPV-associated anogenital cancer.

This clone was observed a few times. The chain joins TRBV18 to TRBJ2-3; no clear D. With 0 bases removed from V and 1 base from J, the gap between germline ends came to 14 bases. The CDR3 totals 17 residues. Germline CDR1 KGHSH, CDR2 LQKENI. The CDR3: CASSPPLSLDGTDTQYF. DNA of the CDR3: TGTGCCAGCTCACCACCTTTGTCTCTAGACGGCACAGATACGCAGTATTTT.

Turning to this clone: One junction end disagrees with the germline gene, perhaps due to a read error. The genes are TRBV28 and TRBJ1-2, with D possibly TRBD1 on 6 matching bases. From germline, CDR1 is MDHEN and CDR2 SYDVKM. This CDR3 contains 15 residues. CDR3 bases: TGTGTCAGCAGCTCCGGGGGCCCGAATAGATATGGCTACACCTTC. Translated, it gives CVSSSGGPNRYGYTF.

This clone occurred a few times. This rearrangement joins TRBV29-1 to TRBJ1-2; perhaps TRBD1 as D (5 bases). Germline CDR1 SQVTM, CDR2 ANQGSEA. The CDR3 has 13 amino acids. The V gene lost 4 bases and the J gene lost 4 bases, with 13 bases spanning the gap. The chain's CDR3 is CSVASGQTYGYTF. CDR3 DNA: TGCAGCGTTGCCTCGGGGCAGACCTATGGCTACACCTTC.

The V and J genes are TRBV2 and TRBJ1-2, with 7 positions matching TRBD1. The germline gives CDR1 SNHLY, CDR2 FYNNEI. V gave up 2 bases and J gave up 2 bases; unmatched junction bases: 5. This CDR3 has 15 residues. The DNA of the CDR3 is TGTGCCAGCAGTGAACCACTACAGGGGAACTATGGCTACACCTTC. Protein product: CASSEPLQGNYGYTF.

The V gene is TRBV19, the J gene TRBJ1-2, with TRBD1 identical over 8 bases. The V segment lost 5 bases and the J segment 5 bases; nucleotides outside the gene matches: 4. This CDR3 is built from 13 residues. Germline V CDR1 and CDR2: LNHDA, SQIVND (reference sequence). Here the CDR3 DNA reads TGTGCCAGTAGTTTGCGGACAGGGTATGGCTACACCTTC. It yields the protein CASSLRTGYGYTF.

V usage is TRBV18 and J usage is TRBJ2-5; D possibly corresponds to TRBD1 (5 bases). Germline CDR1 is KGHSH and CDR2 is LQKENI. The CDR3 totals 15 residues. Trimming stripped 0 bases from V and 3 bases from J, with 11 bases between. CDR3 in amino acids: CASSPPAGLKETQYF. The CDR3 DNA sequence: TGTGCCAGCTCACCACCTGCAGGGTTAAAAGAGACCCAGTACTTC.

The chain recombines TRBV2 with TRBJ1-2; D might be TRBD1 (5 bases). The V end lost 3 bases, the J end lost 4 bases, and 12 bases lay between the germline ends. This CDR3 spans 14 amino acids. CDR1 is SNHLY, CDR2 FYNNEI, per germline. The CDR3 protein is CASSDGDSFYGYTF. The CDR3 region has the DNA TGTGCCAGCAGTGATGGAGACAGCTTCTATGGCTACACCTTC.

The chain carries TRBV7-8 and TRBJ2-7; 9 bases are a match to TRBD2. Per the germline V gene, CDR1 is SGHVS and CDR2 is FQNEAQ. V lost 5 bases, J lost 2 bases, and 7 bases stayed unmatched. CDR3 size: 15 residues. The CDR3 is CASSTRTSETYEQYF. The CDR3 DNA follows: TGTGCCAGCAGCACTCGGACTAGCGAGACCTACGAGCAGTACTTC. The full variable domain, rest sourced from reference TRBV7-8 and TRBJ2-7, is GAGVSQSPRYKVAKRGQDVALRCDPISGHVSLFWYQQALGQGPEFLTYFQNEAQLDKSGLPSDRFFAERPEGSVSTLKIQRTQQEDSAVYLCASSTRTSETYEQYFGPGTRLTVT.

This clone appeared once. The chain recombines TRBV28 with TRBJ2-1; no reliable D call. Germline CDR1 and CDR2: MDHEN and SYDVKM. Trimming removed 3 bases from V and 3 bases from J, with 6 bases in between. The CDR3 has 13 residues. In nucleotides, the CDR3 is TGTGCCAGCAGTTTTCTAGACTACAATGAGCAGTTCTTC. Translated, it gives CASSFLDYNEQFF.

The rearrangement uses TRBV7-2 and TRBJ2-7, with a possible D match to TRBD2 (5 bases). This CDR3 contains 13 residues. From germline, CDR1 is SGHTA and CDR2 FQGNSA. Trimming removed 1 base at V and 3 bases at J, with 7 bases between. The CDR3, as DNA: TGTGCCAGCAGCTTAGATGGAGGCTACGAGCAGTACTTC. Translating gives CASSLDGGYEQYF.

This clone was observed once. This chain joins TRBV30 and TRBJ1-2; D is ambiguous. This CDR3 comprises 14 residues. From germline, CDR1 is GTSNPN and CDR2 SVGIG (reference sequence). Trimming removed 0 bases from V and 3 bases from J, with 11 bases in between. For the CDR3, the DNA is TGTGCCTGGAGTGTCGGTCGGTCCTACTATGGCTACACCTTC. Its protein is CAWSVGRSYYGYTF.

The chain joins TRBV30 to TRBJ2-7; possibly TRBD2 for D (6 bases). There are 17 residues in the CDR3. In germline, CDR1 is GTSNPN, CDR2 SVGIG (reference sequence). CDR3 nucleotide sequence: TGTGCTCACACTTTGAGGGCTAGCGCAATTAGAAACTACGAGCAGTACTTC. Translated, it gives CAHTLRASAIRNYEQYF.

The chain couples TRBV7-6 to TRBJ2-1; no firm D call. Between the trimmed V and J ends, which lost 5 bases and 0 bases, there was a span of 11 bases. Germline CDR1 SGHVS, CDR2 FNYEAQ. CDR3 length: 15 amino acids. CDR3 sequence reads: CASSLSFSSYNEQFF. The CDR3 DNA is TGTGCCAGCAGCCTTTCCTTCAGCTCCTACAATGAGCAGTTCTTC.

The table lists this clone with a count of one. This chain joins TRBV30 and TRBJ2-5; the match to TRBD1 covers 7 bases. This CDR3 spans 15 amino acids. V was pared by 1 base and J by 5 bases, with 10 bases of the junction left unmatched. CDR1 GTSNPN and CDR2 SVGIG come from the germline V gene (reference sequence). The CDR3 here is CAWSGIGQVRETQYF. DNA of the CDR3: TGTGCCTGGAGTGGAATAGGACAGGTACGGGAGACCCAGTACTTC.

This clone was observed once. The chain uses TRBV9 and TRBJ1-4; maybe TRBD1 (6 bases). The V gene lost 4 bases and the J gene lost 8 bases, with 21 bases spanning the gap. Germline lookup yields CDR1 SGDLS and CDR2 YYNGEE. This CDR3 is built from 16 residues. As DNA, the CDR3 is TGTGCCAGCAGCCCAGGGGACACATGGCCGCGGGAAAAACTGTTTTTT. Encoded protein: CASSPGDTWPREKLFF.

The chain joins TRBV5-4 to TRBJ2-2; D unclear. V was clipped by 2 bases and J by 4 bases, with 3 bases between them. The CDR3 extends over 12 amino acids. The germline V gene has CDR1 SGHNT and CDR2 YYREEE (reference sequence). This CDR3 reads CASSFGTGELFF. In DNA, the CDR3 is TGTGCCAGCAGCTTCGGCACCGGGGAGCTGTTTTTT.

The rearrangement joins TRBV9 to TRBJ2-5; 8 bases align to TRBD2. Trimming at V came to 3 bases and at J to 1 base, leaving 14 bases not matched to a gene. The germline CDR1 and CDR2 sequences are SGDLS and YYNGEE. This CDR3 has 18 residues. The CDR3, as DNA: TGTGCCAGCAGCGCCGGATCTACGGGACTAGTTCGCCAAGAGACCCAGTACTTC. This sequence encodes CASSAGSTGLVRQETQYF.

This clone was seen just once. V is TRBV7-9 and J is TRBJ2-7; the D is unclear. The germline V gene encodes CDR1 SEHNR and CDR2 FQNEAQ (reference sequence). CDR3 length: 11 residues. The V and J ends lost 7 bases and 2 bases respectively, with 6 bases between them. The CDR3 DNA is TGTGCCAGCACCGACACCTACGAGCAGTACTTC. Protein: CASTDTYEQYF. The full variable domain, in which reference TRBV7-9 and TRBJ2-7 provide the parts outside the CDR3, is DTGVSQNPRHKITKRGQNVTFRCDPISEHNRLYWYRQTLGQGPEFLTYFQNEAQLEKSRLLSDRFSAERPKGSFSTLEIQRTEQGDSAMYLCASTDTYEQYFGPGTRLTVT.

The genes are TRBV6-6 and TRBJ2-2; the D gene is possibly TRBD1 (5 bases). CDR1 and CDR2 from the germline V gene are MNHNY and SVGAGI (reference sequence). Trimming stripped 6 bases from V and 5 bases from J, with 10 bases between. This CDR3 comprises 13 residues. The CDR3 sequence: CASRTQGTGELFF. Here the CDR3 DNA reads TGTGCCAGCAGGACCCAGGGTACCGGGGAGCTGTTTTTT.

V gene TRBV27 combines with J gene TRBJ2-7; the D is unclear. Germline lookup yields CDR1 MNHEY and CDR2 SMNVEV (reference sequence). There are 15 residues in the CDR3. Trimming removed 4 bases from V and 3 bases from J, with 16 bases in between. CDR3 sequence reads: CASSSALEPRYEQYF. The CDR3 DNA reads TGTGCCAGCAGTTCGGCGCTAGAACCGCGCTACGAGCAGTACTTC.

The chain is built from TRBV28 and TRBJ1-4; D remains unclear. The V end was cut by 3 bases, the J end by 7 bases, with 18 bases between. The CDR3 is 16 amino acids. The germline gives CDR1 MDHEN, CDR2 SYDVKM. In nucleotides, the CDR3 is TGTGCCAGCAGTTTTTCGCAGCCCGGTGCCAGTGAAAAACTGTTTTTT. This codes for CASSFSQPGASEKLFF. Together with reference TRBV28 and TRBJ1-4, the CDR3 gives the full variable domain: DVKVTQSSRYLVKRTGEKVFLECVQDMDHENMFWYRQDPGLGLRLIYFSYDVKMKEKGDIPEGYSVSREKKERFSLILESASTNQTSMYLCASSFSQPGASEKLFFGSGTQLSVL.

This sequence joins TRBV4-3 and TRBJ2-5; TRBD2 agrees at 8 bases. V trimming: 0 bases; J trimming: 4 bases; junction bases outside the gene matches: 1. The CDR3 contains 14 residues. Germline values: CDR1 LGHNA, CDR2 YSLEER. CDR3 nucleotide sequence: TGCGCCAGCAGCCAAGATCGGGGGGGAGAGACCCAGTACTTC. As protein: CASSQDRGGETQYF.

This rearrangement joins TRBV27 to TRBJ1-5; the D is unclear. Trimming shortened V by 2 bases and J by 7 bases, and 15 bases separated the two germline ends. The CDR3 contains 15 residues. Looked up from germline, CDR1 is MNHEY and CDR2 is SMNVEV (reference sequence). CDR3 nucleotide sequence: TGTGCCAGCAGTTTAAGGAGACATAATTCACAGCCCCAGCATTTT. The encoded protein is CASSLRRHNSQPQHF.

V is TRBV7-9 and J is TRBJ2-7; 8 nucleotides line up with TRBD2. Germline V gene data show CDR1 as SEHNR and CDR2 as FQNEAQ (reference sequence). Trimming removed 4 bases from V and 4 bases from J; junction bases left unmatched: 9. The CDR3 loop spans 15 amino acids. The CDR3 DNA follows: TGTGCCAGCAGCTCCGGGGGGGACACAGATTACGAGCAGTACTTC. This codes for CASSSGGDTDYEQYF.

This rearrangement joins TRBV30 to TRBJ1-2, with D possibly matching TRBD1 (6 bases). The CDR3 is 13 residues long. Deletions cut 1 base from V and 5 bases from J, with 11 bases between. Germline-derived CDR1 and CDR2 are GTSNPN and SVGIG (reference sequence). The CDR3 DNA reads TGTGCCTGGAGTGAGGGGGGCAAATATGGCTACACCTTC. It specifies CAWSEGGKYGYTF. The variable domain in full, with the rest retrieved from reference TRBV30 and TRBJ1-2, is SQTIHQWPATLVQPVGSPLSLECTVEGTSNPNLYWYRQAAGRGLQLLFYSVGIGQISSEVPQNLSASRPQDRQFILSSKKLLLSDSGFYLCAWSEGGKYGYTFGSGTRLTVV.

The V gene is TRBV18, the J gene TRBJ2-1, with TRBD1 matching over 7 bases. This CDR3 has 13 residues. Germline V CDR1 and CDR2: KGHSH, LQKENI. V lost 2 bases, J lost 9 bases, and 4 bases stayed unmatched. CDR3: CASSPRGGGEQFF. For the CDR3, the DNA is TGTGCCAGCTCACCAAGAGGGGGCGGTGAGCAGTTCTTC.

The V and J genes are TRBV5-1 and TRBJ2-7; D unresolved. The V end lost 4 bases, the J end lost 3 bases, and 8 bases lay between the germline ends. The CDR3 consists of 12 residues. The germline V gene has CDR1 SGHRS and CDR2 YFSETQ. The CDR3 bases are TGCGCCAGCAGCATCCCCGACTACGAGCAGTACTTC. Its translation is CASSIPDYEQYF.

This rearrangement joins TRBV27 to TRBJ1-1; 7 positions match TRBD1. Germline trimming cut 6 bases from V and 4 bases from J; bases unmatched to any gene: 11. Germline CDR1 MNHEY, CDR2 SMNVEV (reference sequence). This CDR3 contains 15 residues. The CDR3 region has the DNA TGTGCCAGCAGACCAAGACAGGGCGAGGGCACTGAAGCTTTCTTT. Protein: CASRPRQGEGTEAFF.